This paragraph reports one TCR beta chain. Its antigen remains unidentified. This sample stems from a study of Ad26.COV2.S vaccination and SARS-CoV-2 variants. Turning to the study itself: Donor was in the COV1001 Ad26.COV2.S trial arm. Intramuscularly, Ad26.COV2.S was given either once or twice, 56 days apart.

V shed 5 bases and J shed 3 bases, with 14 bases lying between them. Per the germline V gene, CDR1 is PRHDT and CDR2 is FYEKMQ (reference sequence). The CDR3 loop spans 14 amino acids. Overall study findings and caveats: Post-vaccination spike-specific CD8+ and CD4+ T cell responses reportedly had substantial breadth.

Here immunoSEQ multiplex PCR was the method, and the copy in TCRdb shows in-frame clones only, minus some. The repertoire holds fewer than 600,000 clones, with roughly nine tenths as singletons. Specified treatment: roughly 19 received Ad26.COV2.S at low or high dose, single or two shots; 5 received placebo; per-sample allocation not given. The study sampled participants on day 63 after the first vaccine or placebo injection. Boston supplied an adult donor aged 18-55 years. Sequencing was performed on peripheral blood, taken in a trial of Ad26.COV2.S vaccine versus placebo. The receptor was derived from a person between 18 and 59 years old who received the Ad26.COV2.S COVID-19 vaccine or a placebo. The rearrangement links TRBV13 to TRBJ2-7; D might be TRBD1 (5 bases). CDR3 protein: CASSPPKGYYEQYF. The CDR3 coding sequence is TGTGCCAGCAGCCCCCCAAAGGGGTACTACGAGCAGTACTTC.